This TCR beta chain was sequenced during a study of T cell responses to AZD1222 COVID-19 vaccine. Study-level results: After the peak T cell response, and only then, were repertoires sampled.

This CDR3 spans 15 amino acids. Germline-derived CDR1 and CDR2 are ENHRY and SYGVKD. With 5 bases removed from V and 4 bases from J, the gap between germline ends came to 17 bases. Turning to this clone: Its antigen is currently unknown.

Measured with immunoSEQ multiplex PCR; TCRdb has only the in-frame clones, and not every one. Seen here are approximately 160,000 clones, 93% observed once, and the top ten hold about 1%. This sequence was found in an adult in good health. The chain has TRBV10-3 and TRBJ2-5, with D possibly being TRBD1 (6 bases). The specimen was peripheral blood, collected on day 0 of AZD1222 vaccination. CDR3 in DNA: TGTGCCATCAGTTCGCCGGGACACCAACCAGAGACCCAGTACTTC. Protein sequence: CAISSPGHQPETQYF.